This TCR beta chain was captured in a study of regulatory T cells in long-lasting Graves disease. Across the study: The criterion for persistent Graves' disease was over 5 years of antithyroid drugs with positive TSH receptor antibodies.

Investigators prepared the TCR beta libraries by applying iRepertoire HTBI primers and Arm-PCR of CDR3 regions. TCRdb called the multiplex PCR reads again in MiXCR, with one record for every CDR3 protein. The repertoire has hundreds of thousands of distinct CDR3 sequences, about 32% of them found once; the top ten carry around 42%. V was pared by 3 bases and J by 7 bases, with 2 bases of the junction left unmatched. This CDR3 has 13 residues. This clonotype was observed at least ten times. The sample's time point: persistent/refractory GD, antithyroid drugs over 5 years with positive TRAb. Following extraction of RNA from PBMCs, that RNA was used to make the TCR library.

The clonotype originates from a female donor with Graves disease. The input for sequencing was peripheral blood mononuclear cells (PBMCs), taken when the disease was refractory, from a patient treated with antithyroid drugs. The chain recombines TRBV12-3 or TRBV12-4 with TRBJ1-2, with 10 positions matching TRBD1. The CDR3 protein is CASSFGTGVGYTF. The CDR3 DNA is TGTGCCAGCAGTTTTGGGACAGGGGTTGGCTACACCTTC.